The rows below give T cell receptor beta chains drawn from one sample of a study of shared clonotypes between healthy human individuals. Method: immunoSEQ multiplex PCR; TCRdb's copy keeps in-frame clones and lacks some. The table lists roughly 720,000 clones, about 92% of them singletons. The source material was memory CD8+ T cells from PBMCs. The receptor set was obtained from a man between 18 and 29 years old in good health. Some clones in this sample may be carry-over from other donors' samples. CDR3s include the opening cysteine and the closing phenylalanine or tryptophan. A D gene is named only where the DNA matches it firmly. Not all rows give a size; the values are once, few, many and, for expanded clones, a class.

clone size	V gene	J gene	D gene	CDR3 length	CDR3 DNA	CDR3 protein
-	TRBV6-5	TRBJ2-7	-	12	TGTGCCAGCACCCCCGGTGATGGCGAGCAGTACTTC	CASTPGDGEQYF
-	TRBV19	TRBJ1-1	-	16	TGTGCCAGTAGTATGCTAGGGGGAGGTGTGAACACTGAAGCTTTCTTT	CASSMLGGGVNTEAFF
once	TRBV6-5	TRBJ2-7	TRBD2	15	TGTGCCAGCAGTTATTATAGCGGGAGTCAGTACGAGCAGTACTTC	CASSYYSGSQYEQYF
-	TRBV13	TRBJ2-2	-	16	TGTGCCAGCAGCTCGCTCAAGAAAGCGAACACCGGGGAGCTGTTTTTT	CASSSLKKANTGELFF
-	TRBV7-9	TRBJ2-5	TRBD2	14	TGTGCCAGCAGCGGGACTAGCGTCCAAGAGACCCAGTACTTC	CASSGTSVQETQYF
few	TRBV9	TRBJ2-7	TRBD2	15	TGTGCCAGCAGCGGGGACTCGGGACTAGTTCACGAGCAGTACTTC	CASSGDSGLVHEQYF
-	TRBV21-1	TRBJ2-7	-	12	TGTGCCACCACCAGGGGGCACTACGAGCAGTACTTC	CATTRGHYEQYF
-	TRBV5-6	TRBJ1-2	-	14	TGTGCCAGCAGCTTGTATCAGAGCAGCTATGGCTACACCTTC	CASSLYQSSYGYTF
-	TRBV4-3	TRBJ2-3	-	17	TGCGCCAGCAGCCAAGATCGGACGGGGTCTAGCACAGATACGCAGTATTTT	CASSQDRTGSSTDTQYF
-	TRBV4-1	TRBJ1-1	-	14	TGCGCCAGCAGCCATCCTACCTGGTCGGATGAAGCTTTCTTT	CASSHPTWSDEAFF
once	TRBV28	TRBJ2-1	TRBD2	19	TGTGCCAGCAGTTTGGTATTACAGTTCGATGTAGCGGGGGACAATGAGCAGTTCTTC	CASSLVLQFDVAGDNEQFF
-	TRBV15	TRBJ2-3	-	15	TGTGCCACCAGCGGAACAGGGTGGGACGCAGATACGCAGTATTTT	CATSGTGWDADTQYF
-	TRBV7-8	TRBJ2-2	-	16	TGTGCCAGCAGCTTAGGTATGAGTTTCGCCACCGGGGAGCTGTTTTTT	CASSLGMSFATGELFF
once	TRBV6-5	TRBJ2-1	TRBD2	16	TGTGCCAGCAGTTACTCGGCGGGAGGGTCCTACAATGAGCAGTTCTTC	CASSYSAGGSYNEQFF
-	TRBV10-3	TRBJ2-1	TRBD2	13	TGTGCCAGTGGGACTAGCGGGTACAATGAGCAGTTCTTC	CASGTSGYNEQFF